This T cell receptor beta chain is from a study of blood T cell repertoires in COVID-19. Looking at the study overall: From the United States, Italy and Spain came samples of acute and convalescent COVID-19. T cells, B-cell-depleted T cells, or PBMCs supplied cDNA or gDNA.

The CDR3 covers 14 residues. Germline assignment: CDR1 MNHEY and CDR2 SVGAGI. Trimming pared 6 bases from V and 0 bases from J, leaving 11 bases between. Original processing notes: Amplification of reference gene primers provided the estimated nucleated cell counts. The data were produced by immunoSEQ multiplex PCR, yet TCRdb's version contains in-frame clones alone and is incomplete. V and J calls and clone size are those listed in that table; D and trimming were worked out from the DNA. The repertoire consists of about 400,000 clones, with around 84% occurring once and the leading ten covering over 2.5%. This clone was picked up one time.

The sample was peripheral blood. The rearrangement uses TRBV6-5 and TRBJ2-5; no reliable D call. The TCR originated in a human donor in a cohort sampled during active COVID-19. The DNA of the CDR3 is TGTGCCAGCAGCCTTACTGGTAACCAAGAGACCCAGTACTTC. Translated, it gives CASSLTGNQETQYF.